Following are 2 T cell receptor beta chains from one sample sequenced in a study of cytomegalovirus exposure and HLA in healthy donors. Some clones are missing from TCRdb's copy, which holds only in-frame ones; the method was immunoSEQ multiplex PCR. This sample has a few hundred thousand clones; around 86% occur once, and the top ten carry 0.65% to 0.85%. Source material: PBMCs. These receptors all stem from a woman between 18 and 29 years old in good health and CMV-seronegative.

This clone has just a few counts. The chain links TRBV7-3 to TRBJ1-3, with D possibly being TRBD1 (5 bases). V shed 5 bases and J shed 8 bases, with 10 bases lying between them. The CDR3 consists of 12 residues. CDR1 and CDR2 from the germline V gene are SGHTA and FQGTGA. CDR3 protein: CASSATGDTIYF. The CDR3 nucleotides are TGTGCCAGCAGCGCGACGGGGGACACCATATATTTT. Complete variable domain (other parts from reference TRBV7-3 and TRBJ1-3): GAGVSQTPSNKVTEKGKYVELRCDPISGHTALYWYRQSLGQGPEFLIYFQGTGAADDSGLPNDRFFAVRPEGSVSTLKIQRTERGDSAVYLCASSATGDTIYFGEGSWLTVV.

V is TRBV15 and J is TRBJ2-7; 9 bases are a match to TRBD2. The CDR3 consists of 18 residues. The ends lost 2 bases at V and 0 bases at J; junction bases unmatched: 11. Germline CDR1 LNHNV, CDR2 YYDKDF (reference sequence). The CDR3 loop is CATSRKRGRGGSSYEQYF. As DNA, the CDR3 is TGTGCCACCAGCAGAAAACGCGGGAGGGGCGGAAGCTCCTACGAGCAGTACTTC. The whole variable domain, remainder taken from reference TRBV15 and TRBJ2-7, is DAMVIQNPRYQVTQFGKPVTLSCSQTLNHNVMYWYQQKSSQAPKLLFHYYDKDFNNEADTPDNFQSRRPNTSFCFLDIRSPGLGDTAMYLCATSRKRGRGGSSYEQYFGPGTRLTVT.